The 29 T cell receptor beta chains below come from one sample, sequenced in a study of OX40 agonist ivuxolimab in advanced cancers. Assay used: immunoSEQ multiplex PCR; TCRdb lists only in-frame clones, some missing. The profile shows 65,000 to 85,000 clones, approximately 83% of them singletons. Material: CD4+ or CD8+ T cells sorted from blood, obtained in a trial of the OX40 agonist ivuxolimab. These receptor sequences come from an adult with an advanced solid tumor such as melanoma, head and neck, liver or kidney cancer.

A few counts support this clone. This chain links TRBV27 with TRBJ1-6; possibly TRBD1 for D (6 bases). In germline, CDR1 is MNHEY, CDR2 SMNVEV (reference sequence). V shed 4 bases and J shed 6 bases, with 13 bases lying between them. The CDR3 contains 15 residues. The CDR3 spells CASSSAGAGNSPLHF. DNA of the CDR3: TGTGCCAGCAGTTCTGCAGGGGCTGGTAATTCACCCCTCCACTTT.

CDR3 sequence: CATSRGSGTQYF. Here the CDR3 DNA reads TGTGCCACCAGTCGAGGTTCCGGGACCCAGTACTTC. The chain recombines TRBV19 with TRBJ2-5; D gene ambiguous. V was pared by 10 bases and J by 7 bases, with 16 bases between. Per the germline V gene, CDR1 is LNHDA and CDR2 is SQIVND (reference sequence). This CDR3 region has 12 residues.

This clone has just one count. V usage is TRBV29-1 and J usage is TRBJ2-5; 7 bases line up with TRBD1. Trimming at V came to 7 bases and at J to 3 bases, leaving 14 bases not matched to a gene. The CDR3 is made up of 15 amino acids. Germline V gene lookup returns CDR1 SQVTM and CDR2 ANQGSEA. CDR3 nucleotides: TGCAGCGCCAAACGAAGTACAGGGGCGGAAGAGACCCAGTACTTC. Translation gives CSAKRSTGAEETQYF.

CDR3 nucleotide sequence: TGTGCCAGTAGTCCGGGACCTTGGGGCACTGAAGCTTTCTTT. It encodes CASSPGPWGTEAFF. This sequence joins TRBV19 and TRBJ1-1; D is perhaps TRBD1 (5 bases). The germline V gene encodes CDR1 LNHDA and CDR2 SQIVND (reference sequence). CDR3 size: 14 residues. Trimming took 5 bases from V and 4 from J, leaving 14 bases between them. Full variable domain (missing parts from reference TRBV19 and TRBJ1-1): DGGITQSPKYLFRKEGQNVTLSCEQNLNHDAMYWYRQDPGQGLRLIYYSQIVNDFQKGDIAEGYSVSREKKESFPLTVTSAQKNPTAFYLCASSPGPWGTEAFFGQGTRLTVV.

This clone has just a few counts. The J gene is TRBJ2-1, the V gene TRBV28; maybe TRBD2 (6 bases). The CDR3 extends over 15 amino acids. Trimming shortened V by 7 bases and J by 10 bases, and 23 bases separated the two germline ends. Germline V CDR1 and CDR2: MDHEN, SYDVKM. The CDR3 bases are TGTGCCAGCATCTCCCCAGGGAGGCTTGCGGGCGAGCAGTTCTTC. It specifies CASISPGRLAGEQFF.

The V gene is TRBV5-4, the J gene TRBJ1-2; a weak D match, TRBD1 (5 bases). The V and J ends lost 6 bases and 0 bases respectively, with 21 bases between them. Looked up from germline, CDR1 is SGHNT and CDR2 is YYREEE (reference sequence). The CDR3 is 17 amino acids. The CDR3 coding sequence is TGTGCCAGCATCCTAGCCGGGGGGGTTACAGCTAACTATGGCTACACCTTC. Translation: CASILAGGVTANYGYTF.

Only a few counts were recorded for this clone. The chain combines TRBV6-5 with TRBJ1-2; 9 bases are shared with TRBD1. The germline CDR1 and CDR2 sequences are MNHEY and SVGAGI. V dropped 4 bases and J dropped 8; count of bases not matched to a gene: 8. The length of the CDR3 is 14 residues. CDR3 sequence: CASSFSGQGRGYTF. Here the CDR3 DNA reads TGTGCCAGCAGTTTCTCGGGACAGGGTAGGGGCTACACCTTC.

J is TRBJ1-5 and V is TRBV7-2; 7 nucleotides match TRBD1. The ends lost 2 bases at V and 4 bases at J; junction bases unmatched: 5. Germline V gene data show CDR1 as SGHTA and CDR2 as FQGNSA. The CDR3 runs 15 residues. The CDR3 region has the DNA TGTGCCAGCAGCTTAATGACAGGGAGAAATCAGCCCCAGCATTTT. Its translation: CASSLMTGRNQPQHF. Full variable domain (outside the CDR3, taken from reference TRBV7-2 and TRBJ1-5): GAGVSQSPSNKVTEKGKDVELRCDPISGHTALYWYRQSLGQGLEFLIYFQGNSAPDKSGLPSDRFSAERTGGSVSTLTIQRTQQEDSAVYLCASSLMTGRNQPQHFGDGTRLSIL.

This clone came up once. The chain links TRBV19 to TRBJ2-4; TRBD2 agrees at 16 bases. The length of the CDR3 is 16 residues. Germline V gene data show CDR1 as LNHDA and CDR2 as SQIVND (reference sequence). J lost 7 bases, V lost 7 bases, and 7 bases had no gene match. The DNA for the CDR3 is TGTGCCAGTACCTATGGGACTAGCGGGGGGGCGAACATTCAGTACTTC. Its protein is CASTYGTSGGANIQYF.

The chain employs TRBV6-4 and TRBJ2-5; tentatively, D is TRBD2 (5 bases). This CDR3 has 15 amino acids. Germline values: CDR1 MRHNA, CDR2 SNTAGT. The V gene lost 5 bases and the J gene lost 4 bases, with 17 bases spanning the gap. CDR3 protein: CASSFGRGEGETQYF. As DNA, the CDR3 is TGTGCCAGCAGTTTCGGCCGGGGTGAGGGAGAGACCCAGTACTTC.

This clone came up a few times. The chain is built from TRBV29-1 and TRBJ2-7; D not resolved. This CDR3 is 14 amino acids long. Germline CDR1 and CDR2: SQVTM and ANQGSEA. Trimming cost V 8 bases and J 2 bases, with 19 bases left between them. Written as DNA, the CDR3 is TGCAGCTACTCAAATCGGAACAATCCCTACGAGCAGTACTTC. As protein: CSYSNRNNPYEQYF.

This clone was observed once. As DNA, the CDR3 is TGTGCCAGCAGCCGGGGTCCGGGGGAGAGGGCTTTCTTT. This gives the protein CASSRGPGERAFF. The chain couples TRBV28 to TRBJ1-1; D may be TRBD1 (5 bases). The CDR3 runs to 13 residues. Deletions cut 6 bases from V and 11 bases from J, with 19 bases between. Per the germline V gene, CDR1 is MDHEN and CDR2 is SYDVKM.

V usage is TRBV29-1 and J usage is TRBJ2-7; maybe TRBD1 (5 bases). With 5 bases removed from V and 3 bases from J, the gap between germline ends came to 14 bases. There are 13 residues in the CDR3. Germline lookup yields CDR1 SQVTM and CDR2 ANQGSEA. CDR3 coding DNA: TGCAGCGTTCGGCAGGGTCAGGGCTACGAGCAGTACTTC. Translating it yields CSVRQGQGYEQYF.

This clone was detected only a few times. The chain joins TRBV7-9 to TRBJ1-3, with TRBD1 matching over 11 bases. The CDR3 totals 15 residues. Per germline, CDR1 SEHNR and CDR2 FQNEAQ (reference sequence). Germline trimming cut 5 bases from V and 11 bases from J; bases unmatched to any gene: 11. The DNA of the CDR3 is TGTGCCAGCAGCGCCCGGACAGGGGGCGATGGGCCCATATATTTT. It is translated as CASSARTGGDGPIYF.

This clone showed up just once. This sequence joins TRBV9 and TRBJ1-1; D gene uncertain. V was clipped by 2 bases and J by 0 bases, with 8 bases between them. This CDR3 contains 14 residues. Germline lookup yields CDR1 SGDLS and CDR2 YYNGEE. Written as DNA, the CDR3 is TGTGCCAGCAGCGTTGGGCAGATGAACACTGAAGCTTTCTTT. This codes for CASSVGQMNTEAFF.

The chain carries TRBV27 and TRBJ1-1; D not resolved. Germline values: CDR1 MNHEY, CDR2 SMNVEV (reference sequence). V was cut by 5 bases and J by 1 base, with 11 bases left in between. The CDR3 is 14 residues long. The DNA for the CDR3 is TGTGCCAGCAGTGACATCTCGGGGAACACTGAAGCTTTCTTT. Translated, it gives CASSDISGNTEAFF.

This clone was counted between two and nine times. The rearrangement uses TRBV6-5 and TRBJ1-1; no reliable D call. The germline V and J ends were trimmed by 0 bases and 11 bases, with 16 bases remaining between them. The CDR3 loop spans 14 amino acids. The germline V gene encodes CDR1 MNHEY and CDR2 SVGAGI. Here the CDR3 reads CASSYSIDGFSAFF. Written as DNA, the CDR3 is TGTGCCAGCAGTTACTCGATTGATGGGTTTTCGGCTTTCTTT.

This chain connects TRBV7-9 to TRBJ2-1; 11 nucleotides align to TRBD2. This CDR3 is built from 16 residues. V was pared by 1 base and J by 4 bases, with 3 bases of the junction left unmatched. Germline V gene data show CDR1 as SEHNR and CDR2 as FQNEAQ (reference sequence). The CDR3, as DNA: TGTGCCAGCAGCTTAGGACTAGCGGGGATATACAATGAGCAGTTCTTC. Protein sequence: CASSLGLAGIYNEQFF. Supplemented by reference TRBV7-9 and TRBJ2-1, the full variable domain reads DTGVSQNPRHKITKRGQNVTFRCDPISEHNRLYWYRQTLGQGPEFLTYFQNEAQLEKSRLLSDRFSAERPKGSFSTLEIQRTEQGDSAMYLCASSLGLAGIYNEQFFGPGTRLTVL.

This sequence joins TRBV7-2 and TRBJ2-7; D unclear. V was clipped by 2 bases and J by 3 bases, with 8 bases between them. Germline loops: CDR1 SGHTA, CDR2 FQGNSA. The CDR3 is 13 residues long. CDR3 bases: TGTGCCAGCAGCTTACAAAATTTCTACGAGCAGTACTTC. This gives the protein CASSLQNFYEQYF.

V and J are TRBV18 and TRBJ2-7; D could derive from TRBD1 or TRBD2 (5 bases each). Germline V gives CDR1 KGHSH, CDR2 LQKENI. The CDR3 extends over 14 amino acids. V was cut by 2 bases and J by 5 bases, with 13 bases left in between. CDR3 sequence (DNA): TGTGCCAGCTCACCATTTCGGGGACCCAACGAGCAGTACTTC. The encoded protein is CASSPFRGPNEQYF.

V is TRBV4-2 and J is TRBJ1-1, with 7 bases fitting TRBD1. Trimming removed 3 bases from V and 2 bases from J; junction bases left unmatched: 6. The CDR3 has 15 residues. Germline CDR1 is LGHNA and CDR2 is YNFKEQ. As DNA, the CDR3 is TGTGCCAGCAGCCACCCCGACAGGGTCAACACTGAAGCTTTCTTT. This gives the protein CASSHPDRVNTEAFF.

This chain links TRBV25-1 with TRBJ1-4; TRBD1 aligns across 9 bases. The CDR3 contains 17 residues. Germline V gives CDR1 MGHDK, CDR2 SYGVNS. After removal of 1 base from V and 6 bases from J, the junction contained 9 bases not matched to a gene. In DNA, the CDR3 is TGTGCCAGCAGTGAATTTCGGACAGGGGCCGTCCATGAAAAACTGTTTTTT. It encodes CASSEFRTGAVHEKLFF.

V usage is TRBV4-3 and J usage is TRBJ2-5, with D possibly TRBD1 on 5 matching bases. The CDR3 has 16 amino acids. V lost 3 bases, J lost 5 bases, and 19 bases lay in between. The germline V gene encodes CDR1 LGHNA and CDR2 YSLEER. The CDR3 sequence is CASSQGPQGGGETQYF. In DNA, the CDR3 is TGCGCCAGCAGCCAGGGTCCGCAGGGCGGTGGGGAGACCCAGTACTTC.

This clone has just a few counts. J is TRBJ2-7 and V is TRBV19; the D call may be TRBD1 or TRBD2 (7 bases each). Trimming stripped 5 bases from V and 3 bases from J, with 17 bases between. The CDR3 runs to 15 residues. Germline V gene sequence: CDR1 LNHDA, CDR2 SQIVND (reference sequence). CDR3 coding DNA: TGTGCCAGTAGTTCAGGGGGGGTTGGTGGCTACGAGCAGTACTTC. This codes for CASSSGGVGGYEQYF. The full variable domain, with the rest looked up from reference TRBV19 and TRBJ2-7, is DGGITQSPKYLFRKEGQNVTLSCEQNLNHDAMYWYRQDPGQGLRLIYYSQIVNDFQKGDIAEGYSVSREKKESFPLTVTSAQKNPTAFYLCASSSGGVGGYEQYFGPGTRLTVT.

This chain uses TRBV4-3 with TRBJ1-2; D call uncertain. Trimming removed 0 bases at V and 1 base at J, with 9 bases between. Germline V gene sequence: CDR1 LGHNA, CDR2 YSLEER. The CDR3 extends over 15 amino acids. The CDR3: CASSQDWGFNYGYTF. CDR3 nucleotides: TGCGCCAGCAGCCAAGATTGGGGTTTTAACTATGGCTACACCTTC.

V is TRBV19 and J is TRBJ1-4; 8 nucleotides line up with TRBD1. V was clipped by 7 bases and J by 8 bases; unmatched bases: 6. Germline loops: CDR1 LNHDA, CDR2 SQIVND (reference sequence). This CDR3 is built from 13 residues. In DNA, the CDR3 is TGTGCCAGTACATCAGGGGGCGTAGAAAAACTGTTTTTT. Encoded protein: CASTSGGVEKLFF. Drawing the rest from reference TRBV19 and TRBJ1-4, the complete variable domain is DGGITQSPKYLFRKEGQNVTLSCEQNLNHDAMYWYRQDPGQGLRLIYYSQIVNDFQKGDIAEGYSVSREKKESFPLTVTSAQKNPTAFYLCASTSGGVEKLFFGSGTQLSVL.

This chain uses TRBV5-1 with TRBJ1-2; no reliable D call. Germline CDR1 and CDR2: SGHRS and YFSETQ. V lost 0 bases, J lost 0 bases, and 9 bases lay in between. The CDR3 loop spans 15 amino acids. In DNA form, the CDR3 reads TGCGCCAGCAGCTTGGCGCCCACCACTAACTATGGCTACACCTTC. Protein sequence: CASSLAPTTNYGYTF.

The CDR3 here is CASSFPNLGYTF. The CDR3 nucleotides read TGTGCCAGCAGCTTCCCAAACCTGGGCTACACCTTC. The chain carries TRBV11-2 and TRBJ1-2, with D unclear. Trimming removed 3 bases at V and 8 bases at J, with 10 bases between. CDR3 length equals 12 residues. CDR1 and CDR2 from the germline V gene are SGHAT and FQNNGV.

The CDR3 DNA is TGTGCCAGCAGTTTGGTTCGGGCCACCTCTGGGGCCAACGTCCTGACTTTC. Protein product: CASSLVRATSGANVLTF. This chain links TRBV27 with TRBJ2-6; D unclear. Germline-derived CDR1 and CDR2 are MNHEY and SMNVEV (reference sequence). There are 17 residues in the CDR3. Trimming removed 3 bases at V and 0 bases at J, with 12 bases between.